The rows below give T cell receptor beta chains drawn from one sample of a study of breast tumors, draining lymph nodes, adjacent tissues. TCRdb called the multiplex PCR reads again in MiXCR, with one record for every CDR3 protein. The sample has about 35,000 distinct CDR3 sequences, over 30% seen once; the top ten hold around 9.9%. The sample comprised breast tumor tissue. The receptors stem from a female donor with breast cancer. Some clones in this sample may be carry-over from other donors' samples. Each CDR3 is given without its conserved first and last residue. Size tells how often a clone was seen (once, few, many) or the class of an expanded clone, and some rows leave it out.

V gene	J gene	clone size	CDR3 protein
TRBV5-8	TRBJ1-3	many	ASSFQGARGRSGNTIY
TRBV6-1	TRBJ1-4	many	ASSEAGTRGTNEKLF
TRBV11-2	TRBJ2-6	many	ASSYDSVGTGANVLT
TRBV15	TRBJ2-1	many	ATSSGHTYNEQF
TRBV5-1	TRBJ2-7	-	ASSLGAGLREQY
TRBV27	TRBJ2-7	many	ASSFSSGVGKQY
TRBV7-2	TRBJ2-5	many	ASSSRRGGGTETQY
TRBV20-1	TRBJ2-7	-	SVSGTSGRYEQY
TRBV29-1	TRBJ2-1	-	SVDGVAGDNGQL
TRBV12-3/TRBV12-4	TRBJ1-4	-	ASSLLANEKLF
TRBV12-3/TRBV12-4	TRBJ2-2	many	ASSSLPNTGELF
TRBV12-3/TRBV12-4	TRBJ2-5	-	ASMFSGRGETQY
TRBV9	TRBJ1-1	-	ASSVASDTEAF
TRBV12-3/TRBV12-4	TRBJ1-6	many	ASSLLDRANSPLH
TRBV20-1	TRBJ1-2	many	SARRGSLGGYT
TRBV19	TRBJ2-7	many	ASSISSSSYEQY
TRBV5-5	TRBJ1-2	-	ASSSQGNYGYT
TRBV5-8	TRBJ2-5	many	ASSLVSQETQY
TRBV19	TRBJ2-7	many	ASSIKGVGIHEQY
TRBV6-5	TRBJ1-6	many	ASSYNAGPYNSPLH
TRBV24-1	TRBJ2-1	many	ATSDFLDNEQF
TRBV6-5	TRBJ1-6	-	ASSYEGISPLH
TRBV7-2	TRBJ2-5	many	ASSFPARRETQY
TRBV19	TRBJ2-7	many	ASSTYGLSKTYEQY
TRBV20-1	TRBJ2-1	-	SARGQGAPRANEQF
TRBV20-1	TRBJ1-6	many	SAPGGTLYNSPLH
TRBV2	TRBJ2-1	many	ASSTQGNEQF
TRBV20-1	TRBJ2-1	-	SARDREREQF
TRBV6-2/TRBV6-3	TRBJ1-6	many	ASSYSRTGTNSPLH
TRBV14	TRBJ2-1	many	ASSQRPSGSYNEQF
TRBV20-1	TRBJ2-3	many	SARSLAVHTDTQY
TRBV20-1	TRBJ2-1	once	SARTDTGGSYNEQF
TRBV4-2	TRBJ2-7	-	ASSQAPLATSSYEQY
TRBV18	TRBJ2-5	many	ASSPRGDQETQY
TRBV20-1	TRBJ1-5	-	SANIKGQGSYQPQH
TRBV7-9	TRBJ1-2	-	ASSPRTPRNYGYT
TRBV3-1	TRBJ2-7	-	ASSPRGSYEQY
TRBV6-1	TRBJ1-4	many	ASTPLGSREKLF